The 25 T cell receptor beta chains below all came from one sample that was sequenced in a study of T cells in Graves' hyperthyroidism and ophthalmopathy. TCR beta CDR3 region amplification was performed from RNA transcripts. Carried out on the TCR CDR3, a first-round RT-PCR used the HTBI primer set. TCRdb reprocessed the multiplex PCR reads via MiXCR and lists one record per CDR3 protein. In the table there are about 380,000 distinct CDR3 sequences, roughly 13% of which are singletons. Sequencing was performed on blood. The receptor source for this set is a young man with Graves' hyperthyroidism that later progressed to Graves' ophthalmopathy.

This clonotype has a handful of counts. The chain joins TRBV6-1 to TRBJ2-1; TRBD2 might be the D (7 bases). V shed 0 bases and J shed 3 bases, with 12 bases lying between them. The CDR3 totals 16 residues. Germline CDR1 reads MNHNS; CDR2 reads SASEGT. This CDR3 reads CASSEAGGALYNEQFF. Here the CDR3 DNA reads TGTGCCAGCAGTGAAGCTGGGGGGGCCCTCTACAATGAGCAGTTCTTC.

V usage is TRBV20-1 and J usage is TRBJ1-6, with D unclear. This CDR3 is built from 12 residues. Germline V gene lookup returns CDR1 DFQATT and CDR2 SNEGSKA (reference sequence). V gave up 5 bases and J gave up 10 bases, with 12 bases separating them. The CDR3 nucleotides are TGCAGTGCTGAATCAGTGGAATCACCCCTCCACTTT. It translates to CSAESVESPLHF.

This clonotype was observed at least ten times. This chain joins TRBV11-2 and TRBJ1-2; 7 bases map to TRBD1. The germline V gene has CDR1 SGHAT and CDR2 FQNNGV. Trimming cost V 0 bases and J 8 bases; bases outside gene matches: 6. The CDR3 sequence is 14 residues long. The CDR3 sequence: CASSLEGGGEGYTF. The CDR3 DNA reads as TGTGCCAGCAGCTTAGAGGGAGGGGGCGAAGGCTACACCTTC.

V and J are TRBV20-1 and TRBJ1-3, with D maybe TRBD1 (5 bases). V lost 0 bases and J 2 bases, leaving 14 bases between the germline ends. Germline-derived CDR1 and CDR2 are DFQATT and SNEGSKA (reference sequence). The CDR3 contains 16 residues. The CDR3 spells CSARDGGTGAGNTIYF. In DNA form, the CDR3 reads TGCAGTGCTAGAGATGGGGGAACTGGCGCTGGAAACACCATATATTTT.

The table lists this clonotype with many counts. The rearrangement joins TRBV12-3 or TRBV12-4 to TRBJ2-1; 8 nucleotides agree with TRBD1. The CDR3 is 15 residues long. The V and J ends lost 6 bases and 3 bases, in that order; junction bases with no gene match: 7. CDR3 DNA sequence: TGTGCCAGCAGCGCTGGACAGGGCAACTACAATGAGCAGTTCTTC. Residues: CASSAGQGNYNEQFF.

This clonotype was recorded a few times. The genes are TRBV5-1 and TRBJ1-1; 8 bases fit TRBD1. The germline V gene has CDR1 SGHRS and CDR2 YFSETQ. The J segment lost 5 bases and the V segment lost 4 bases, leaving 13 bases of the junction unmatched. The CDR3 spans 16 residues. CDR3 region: CASSPRQARQGTEAFF. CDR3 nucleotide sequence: TGCGCCAGCAGCCCCCGCCAGGCCCGACAGGGGACTGAAGCTTTCTTT.

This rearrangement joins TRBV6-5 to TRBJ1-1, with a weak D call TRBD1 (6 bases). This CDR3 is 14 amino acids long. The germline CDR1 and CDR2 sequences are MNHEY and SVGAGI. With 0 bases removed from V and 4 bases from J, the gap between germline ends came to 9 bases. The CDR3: CASSYSDRRTEAFF. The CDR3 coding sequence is TGTGCCAGCAGTTACTCTGACAGGCGCACTGAAGCTTTCTTT.

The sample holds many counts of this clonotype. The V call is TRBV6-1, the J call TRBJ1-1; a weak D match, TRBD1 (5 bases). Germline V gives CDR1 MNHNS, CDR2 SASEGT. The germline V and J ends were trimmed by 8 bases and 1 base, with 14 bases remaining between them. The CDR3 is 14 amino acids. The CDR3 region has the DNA TGTGCCAGCTGTCCCCGGGGCAGGAACACTGAAGCTTTCTTT. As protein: CASCPRGRNTEAFF.

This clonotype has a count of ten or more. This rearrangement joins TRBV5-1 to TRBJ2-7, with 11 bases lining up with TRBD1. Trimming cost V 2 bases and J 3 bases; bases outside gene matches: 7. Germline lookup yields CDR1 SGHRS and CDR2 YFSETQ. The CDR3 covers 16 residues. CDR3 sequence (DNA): TGCGCCAGCAGCTTCGCCGCCGGGACAGGGGGCTACGAGCAGTACTTC. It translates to CASSFAAGTGGYEQYF.

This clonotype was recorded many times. CDR3 amino acids: CASSSRGGPKETQYF. The CDR3 DNA follows: TGTGCCAGCAGTTCCCGGGGGGGCCCGAAAGAGACCCAGTACTTC. The chain combines TRBV27 with TRBJ2-5; TRBD2 matches 8 bases. This CDR3 has 15 amino acids. The germline CDR1 and CDR2 sequences are MNHEY and SMNVEV (reference sequence). V trimming: 4 bases; J trimming: 3 bases; junction bases outside the gene matches: 7.

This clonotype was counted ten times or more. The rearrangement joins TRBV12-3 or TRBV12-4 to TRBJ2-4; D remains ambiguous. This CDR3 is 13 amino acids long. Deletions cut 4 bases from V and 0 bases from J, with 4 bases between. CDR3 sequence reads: CASSSGAKNIQYF. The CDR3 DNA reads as TGTGCCAGCAGTTCGGGAGCCAAAAACATTCAGTACTTC.

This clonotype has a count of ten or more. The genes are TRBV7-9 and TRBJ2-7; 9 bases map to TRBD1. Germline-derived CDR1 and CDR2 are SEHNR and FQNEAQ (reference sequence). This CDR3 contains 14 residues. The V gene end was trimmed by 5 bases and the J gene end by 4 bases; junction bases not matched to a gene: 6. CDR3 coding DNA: TGTGCCAGCAGCCCGGGGGACAGGGCTTACGAGCAGTACTTC. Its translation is CASSPGDRAYEQYF. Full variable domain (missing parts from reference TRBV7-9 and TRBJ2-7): DTGVSQNPRHKITKRGQNVTFRCDPISEHNRLYWYRQTLGQGPEFLTYFQNEAQLEKSRLLSDRFSAERPKGSFSTLEIQRTEQGDSAMYLCASSPGDRAYEQYFGPGTRLTVT.

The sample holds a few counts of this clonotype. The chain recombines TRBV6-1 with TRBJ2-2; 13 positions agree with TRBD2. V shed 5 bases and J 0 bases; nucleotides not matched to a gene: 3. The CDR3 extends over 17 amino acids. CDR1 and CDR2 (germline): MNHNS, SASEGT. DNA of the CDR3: TGTGCCAGCAGTCCGGGACTAGCGGGGACGAACACCGGGGAGCTGTTTTTT. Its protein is CASSPGLAGTNTGELFF.

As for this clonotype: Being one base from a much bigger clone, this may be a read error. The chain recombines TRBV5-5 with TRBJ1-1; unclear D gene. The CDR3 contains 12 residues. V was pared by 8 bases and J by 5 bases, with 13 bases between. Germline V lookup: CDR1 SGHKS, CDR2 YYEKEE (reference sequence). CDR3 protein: CARSTMRTEAFF. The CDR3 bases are TGTGCCAGAAGCACAATGCGGACTGAAGCTTTCTTT. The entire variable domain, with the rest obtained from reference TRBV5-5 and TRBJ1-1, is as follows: DAGVTQSPTHLIKTRGQQVTLRCSPISGHKSVSWYQQVLGQGPQFIFQYYEKEERGRGNFPDRFSARQFPNYSSELNVNALLLGDSALYLCARSTMRTEAFFGQGTRLTVV.

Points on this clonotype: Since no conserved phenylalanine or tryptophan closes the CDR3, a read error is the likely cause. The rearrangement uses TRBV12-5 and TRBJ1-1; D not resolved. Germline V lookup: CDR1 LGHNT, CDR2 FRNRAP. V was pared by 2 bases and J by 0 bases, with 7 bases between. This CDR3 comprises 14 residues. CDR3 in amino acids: CASGLFSLNTEAFL. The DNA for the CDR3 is TGTGCTAGTGGTTTGTTTAGCCTGAACACTGAAGCTTTCCTT.

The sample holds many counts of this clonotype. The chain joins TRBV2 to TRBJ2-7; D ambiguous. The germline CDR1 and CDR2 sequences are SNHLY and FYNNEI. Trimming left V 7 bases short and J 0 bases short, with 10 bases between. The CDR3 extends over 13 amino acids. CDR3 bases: TGTGCCAGCAAGTTCCAAAGCTCCTACGAGCAGTACTTC. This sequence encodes CASKFQSSYEQYF.

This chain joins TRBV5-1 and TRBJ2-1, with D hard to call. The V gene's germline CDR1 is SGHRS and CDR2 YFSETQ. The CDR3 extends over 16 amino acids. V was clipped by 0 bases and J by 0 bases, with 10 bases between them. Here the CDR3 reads CASSLAVTSSYNEQFF. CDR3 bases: TGCGCCAGCAGCTTGGCTGTTACGAGCTCCTACAATGAGCAGTTCTTC.

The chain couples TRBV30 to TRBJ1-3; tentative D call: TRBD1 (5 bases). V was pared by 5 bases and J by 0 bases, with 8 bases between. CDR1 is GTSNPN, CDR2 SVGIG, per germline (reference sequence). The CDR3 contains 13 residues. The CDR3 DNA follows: TGTGCCTGGCAGGGTTCCTCTGGAAACACCATATATTTT. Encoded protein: CAWQGSSGNTIYF.

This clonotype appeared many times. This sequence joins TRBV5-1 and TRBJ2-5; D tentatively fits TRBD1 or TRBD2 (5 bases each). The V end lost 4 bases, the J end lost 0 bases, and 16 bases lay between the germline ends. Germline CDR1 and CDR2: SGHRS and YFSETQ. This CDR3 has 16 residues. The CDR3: CASSGRDGWYQETQYF. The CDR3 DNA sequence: TGCGCCAGCAGCGGCCGGGACGGATGGTACCAAGAGACCCAGTACTTC.

The CDR3 DNA reads TGCAGTGCTAGATACCCGGCAGGGAGCTCCTATAATTCACCCCTCCACTTT. Its protein is CSARYPAGSSYNSPLHF. The V gene is TRBV20-1, the J gene TRBJ1-6; TRBD1 is a possible D gene (5 bases). The CDR3 runs to 17 residues. Germline V gives CDR1 DFQATT, CDR2 SNEGSKA (reference sequence). Trimming stripped 2 bases from V and 0 bases from J, with 14 bases between.

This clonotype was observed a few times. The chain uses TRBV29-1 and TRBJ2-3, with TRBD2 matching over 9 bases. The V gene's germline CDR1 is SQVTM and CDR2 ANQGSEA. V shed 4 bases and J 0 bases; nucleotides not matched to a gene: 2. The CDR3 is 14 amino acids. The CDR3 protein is CSVGLAGSTDTQYF. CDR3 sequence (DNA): TGCAGCGTTGGGCTAGCGGGGAGCACAGATACGCAGTATTTT.

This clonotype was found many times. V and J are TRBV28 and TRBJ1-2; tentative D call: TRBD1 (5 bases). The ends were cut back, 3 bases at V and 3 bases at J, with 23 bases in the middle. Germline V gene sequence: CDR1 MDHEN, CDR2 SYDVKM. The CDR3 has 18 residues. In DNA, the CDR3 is TGTGCCAGCAGTTTGGTGGCCGGGGCCGACTCGGTTCACTATGGCTACACCTTC. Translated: CASSLVAGADSVHYGYTF.

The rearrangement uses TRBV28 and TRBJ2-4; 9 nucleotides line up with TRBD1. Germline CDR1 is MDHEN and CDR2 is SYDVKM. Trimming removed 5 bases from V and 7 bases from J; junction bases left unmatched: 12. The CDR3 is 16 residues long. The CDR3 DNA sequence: TGTGCCAGCAGTAAGCCCGGGACAGGGTTAGGGAACATTCAGTACTTC. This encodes CASSKPGTGLGNIQYF.

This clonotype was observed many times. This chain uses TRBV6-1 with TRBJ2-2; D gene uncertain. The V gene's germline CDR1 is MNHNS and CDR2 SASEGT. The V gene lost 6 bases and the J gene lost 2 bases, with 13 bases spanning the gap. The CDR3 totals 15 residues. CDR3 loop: CASRQTTSNTGELFF. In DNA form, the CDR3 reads TGTGCCAGCAGGCAAACGACAAGTAACACCGGGGAGCTGTTTTTT.

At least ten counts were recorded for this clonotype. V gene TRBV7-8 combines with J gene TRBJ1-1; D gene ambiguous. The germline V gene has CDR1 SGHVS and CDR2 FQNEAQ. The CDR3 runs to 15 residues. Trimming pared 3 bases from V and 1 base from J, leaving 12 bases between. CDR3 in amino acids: CASSFAYRGNTEAFF. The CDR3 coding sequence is TGTGCCAGCAGCTTCGCTTACAGAGGGAACACTGAAGCTTTCTTT.